One sample yielded the 9 T cell receptor beta chains listed below, sequenced in a study of regulatory T cells in long-lasting Graves disease. CDR3 regions were amplified by Arm-PCR using iRepertoire HTBI primers to build TCR beta libraries. TCRdb recomputed calls from the multiplex PCR reads with MiXCR, one row per CDR3 protein. The sample lists about 520,000 distinct CDR3 sequences, around 12% seen once, with roughly 8.2% in the top ten. Described time point: newly diagnosed GD, antithyroid drugs for less than 3 months. Extracted RNA from PBMCs served as the source of the TCR library. This sample also appeared in a second study, on T cells in Graves' hyperthyroidism and ophthalmopathy.

The sequencing used peripheral blood mononuclear cells (PBMCs), collected at new diagnosis, from a patient treated with antithyroid drugs. These receptors were obtained from a woman aged 25 to 39 with Graves disease.

This rearrangement joins TRBV5-5 to TRBJ1-2; TRBD1 aligns across 7 bases. This CDR3 region has 13 residues. Trimming removed 1 base from V and 5 bases from J; junction bases left unmatched: 2. The V gene's germline CDR1 is SGHKS and CDR2 YYEKEE (reference sequence). The CDR3 region is CASSLPGQYGYTF. The CDR3 DNA is TGTGCCAGCAGCTTGCCGGGACAGTATGGCTACACCTTC.

About this clonotype: This may be a read error: a much more frequent sequence differs by one nucleotide. The chain is built from TRBV11-3 and TRBJ2-7, with 9 nucleotides matching TRBD2. Germline CDR1 reads SGHNT; CDR2 reads YENEEA. V was clipped by 5 bases and J by 6 bases; unmatched bases: 14. The CDR3 is made up of 16 amino acids. In DNA, the CDR3 is TGTGCCAGCAGCCTAACGCTCGGTAGCGGGAGTATCGAGCAGTACTTC. Translated: CASSLTLGSGSIEQYF.

The rearrangement links TRBV29-1 to TRBJ2-7, with D perhaps matching TRBD2 (5 bases). This CDR3 comprises 11 residues. With 5 bases removed from V and 5 bases from J, the gap between germline ends came to 10 bases. CDR1 is SQVTM, CDR2 ANQGSEA, per germline. The CDR3 DNA reads as TGCAGCGTTAGAGGGCTCCACGAGCAGTACTTC. Protein: CSVRGLHEQYF.

This clonotype was counted at least ten times. V and J are TRBV27 and TRBJ1-1, with a possible D match to TRBD1 (6 bases). Germline V CDR1 and CDR2: MNHEY, SMNVEV (reference sequence). The CDR3 is 16 amino acids. Between the trimmed V and J ends, which lost 5 bases and 5 bases, there was a span of 21 bases. In DNA, the CDR3 is TGTGCCAGCAGTACCACAGGGTTTGGACTCGAGACTGAAGCTTTCTTT. It yields the protein CASSTTGFGLETEAFF.

This clonotype was found many times. This rearrangement joins TRBV27 to TRBJ2-7; 8 positions match TRBD2. CDR3 length: 13 residues. V shed 6 bases and J 3 bases; nucleotides not matched to a gene: 4. The germline gives CDR1 MNHEY, CDR2 SMNVEV (reference sequence). This CDR3 is CASSLAGIYEQYF. The CDR3 DNA sequence: TGTGCCAGCAGCCTAGCGGGTATCTACGAGCAGTACTTC.

This clonotype occurred a few times. J is TRBJ2-7 and V is TRBV20-1, with D tentatively TRBD2 (7 bases). Between the trimmed V and J ends, which lost 4 bases and 2 bases, there was a span of 15 bases. Germline CDR1 DFQATT, CDR2 SNEGSKA (reference sequence). There are 14 residues in the CDR3. Written as DNA, the CDR3 is TGCAGTGCTACTGGGGAGGGACAAACCTACGAGCAGTACTTC. Encoded protein: CSATGEGQTYEQYF.

The chain has TRBV7-2 and TRBJ2-7; D ambiguous. Germline CDR1 is SGHTA and CDR2 is FQGNSA. V lost 5 bases to trimming and J lost 3 bases, with 17 bases between them. This CDR3 is built from 15 residues. The chain's CDR3 is CASSRSRSGNYEQYF. The CDR3 DNA sequence: TGTGCCAGCAGCCGCTCAAGGTCAGGAAACTACGAGCAGTACTTC.

The rearrangement uses TRBV28 and TRBJ1-5, with 10 bases lining up with TRBD1. The germline V gene encodes CDR1 MDHEN and CDR2 SYDVKM. The J segment lost 6 bases and the V segment lost 6 bases, leaving 8 bases of the junction unmatched. The CDR3 has 15 residues. In DNA form, the CDR3 reads TGTGCCAGCAGCGTGGGACAGGGGACCGGTCAGCCCCAGCATTTT. This gives the protein CASSVGQGTGQPQHF.

This clonotype showed up just a few times. V and J are TRBV9 and TRBJ2-7; the D gene is possibly TRBD2 (5 bases). The CDR3 length is 15 residues. Per the germline V gene, CDR1 is SGDLS and CDR2 is YYNGEE. With 4 bases removed from V and 0 bases from J, the gap between germline ends came to 14 bases. The CDR3 loop is CASSPAGEISYEQYF. The CDR3 DNA reads TGTGCCAGCAGCCCCGCGGGCGAGATCTCCTACGAGCAGTACTTC.